Described below is a single T cell receptor beta chain sequence and its context. There are many counts of this clonotype. Its cognate antigen has yet to be identified. Base quality data are lacking; no much larger clone is found one base away. Explained via the paper, the time point label denotes: patch test 2, 6 weeks after DPC sensitization. This specimen's treatment or condition label, per the study, means: therapeutic diphenylcyclopropenone sensitization with weekly scalp DPC. At every patch-test visit, the blood draw took place before the patch test was put on. Patients were considered eligible if aged 18 to 70, diagnosed with alopecia and deemed suitable for DPC therapy, and patients were excluded if pregnant. Unfractionated whole blood was collected in Tempus Blood RNA tubes, and total RNA was extracted from that blood. These data belong to a study of human T cells and chemical hapten exposure (dated by TCRdb to 2020 to 2022). A note on the overall study: For sensitization, 2% DPC in acetone was applied to a roughly 2 cm by roughly 2 cm area of upper inner arm skin. Blood was sampled from patients pre-sensitization (week 0) and at 2, 6 and about 24 weeks after DPC sensitization. In alopecia patients, the study followed how the peripheral blood TCR repertoire changed in vivo over primary and secondary sensitization to diphenylcyclopropenone (DPC), a hapten. For TCR sequencing, blood came from about 28 alopecia patients at anywhere from one to four time points (pre-sensitization, 2, 6 and 24 weeks). Patch testing was done on the upper back using Finn chambers containing 0.01% DPC, and results were scored after 6 days according to International Contact Dermatitis Research Group standards. Throughout the study period of around 24 weeks, patients also received therapeutic DPC doses to the scalp every week. Libraries were pooled for sequencing, and per-sample TCR yields varied mainly because of small differences in library volumes within the pool. Alopecia areata with under or over 50% scalp involvement, alopecia totalis and alopecia universalis were represented in the patient cohort, which was mostly female.

V is shortened by 6 bases, J by 4 bases, and the region joining them spans 13 bases. The germline V gene specifies MNHEY as CDR1 and SVGAGI as CDR2. The CDR3 starts with the cysteine, ends with the phenylalanine, and has 14 residues. Only the CDR3 DNA is retained, 42 bases long and in frame from the first base. Library generation was performed with RACE. Data came from a NextSeq 500. During library preparation, unique molecular identifiers were attached to individual cDNA molecules so that TCRs could be counted quantitatively and reproducibly. Each blood RNA sample was used to sequence both TCR alpha and TCR beta chains. The original pipeline was this. Samples had a median of roughly 99,000 TCRs, with a range from roughly 20,000 to 690,600. The Decombinator software suite was used to annotate V, J and CDR3 in the TCR reads. Every sample was subsampled to the same number of TCRs (28,000) for the PS versus PT1 abundance plots. TCRs were defined as expanded if absent before sensitization and observed at least eight times at the 2-week time point. The public reads were reprocessed in TCRdb via fastp at Q25 and MiXCR, keeping in-frame beta chains. Rows merge per CDR3 protein into single entries with the most common DNA and genes. What appears here as the V and J calls and clone size reflects TCRdb's work, not the paper's. The sample includes around 80,000 distinct CDR3 sequences, with 6.5% to 8% observed a single time. Approximately 1.2% of the sample belongs to the ten largest clones.

Study-level results and caveats: No change with DPC sensitization was found in the number of TCRs above 1 in 1000 frequency, and no evidence of global repertoire structure alterations was found. Because all patients had alopecia, a presumed autoimmune disease, the immune response of the patients might differ from that of healthy individuals. Compared with pre-sensitization or healthy control sets, expanded TCRs formed significantly more large CDR3 similarity clusters, which is consistent with antigen-driven responses. After repeated subsampling, changes were observed in the strength of the expansion versus patch-test correlation and in the threshold at which the correlation became significant. The number of PT1 expanded TCRs positively correlated with patch test score, significant at thresholds 8, 16 and 32 but not 4.

The TCR sequence derives from a woman younger than 45 with alopecia areata. Some clones in this sample may be carry-over from other donors' samples. The receptor chain draws on TRBV6-5 and TRBJ1-5; the D gene is possibly TRBD1, with 5 bases matching. Here the sequenced sample was whole blood, taken in connection with sensitization to the hapten diphenylcyclopropenone (DPC). In nucleotides, the sequence is TGTGCCAGCAGGGGAGCGGGGGGGAATCAGCCCCAGCATTTT. Translated, this is CASRGAGGNQPQHF.